The rows below give T cell receptor beta chains drawn from one sample of a study of CD8+CD57+ T cells in acquired aplastic anemia. One entry per CDR3 protein results from TCRdb running MiXCR on the reads. The sample contains more than 150,000 distinct CDR3 sequences, approximately 48% of which appear only once. The sample consisted of sorted CD4+, CD8+, or CD8+CD57+ T cells (not recorded which) from PBMCs. These receptors were obtained from a human donor with aplastic anemia. CDR3s include the opening cysteine and the closing phenylalanine or tryptophan. The order of the fields is D gene, V gene, J gene, clone size, CDR3 protein, CDR3 DNA. The D gene is left open where the match is weak. Part of the rows lack a size; the others show once, few, many or a class for expanded clones.

>.|TRBV2|TRBJ1-2|.
CASRDFDTDYGYTF
TGTGCCAGCAGAGATTTTGACACGGACTATGGCTACACCTTC
>TRBD1|TRBV10-3|TRBJ1-1|.
CAIRKEGQGLRTEAFF
TGTGCCATCAGGAAAGAGGGACAGGGGTTAAGGACTGAAGCTTTCTTT
>.|TRBV7-9|TRBJ2-7|.
CASSSQTGEQYF
TGTGCCAGCAGCTCACAGACCGGGGAGCAGTACTTC
>TRBD1|TRBV7-9|TRBJ1-3|many
CASSPGQGSSGNTIYF
TGTGCCAGCAGCCCCGGACAGGGGAGCTCTGGAAACACCATATATTTT
>TRBD1|TRBV19|TRBJ2-7|many
CASSIVSGQGVYEQYF
TGTGCCAGTAGTATAGTATCCGGACAGGGGGTCTACGAGCAGTACTTC
>TRBD2|TRBV7-8|TRBJ2-5|.
CASSRSRSGMWETQYF
TGTGCCAGCAGCCGGTCCCGTAGCGGGATGTGGGAGACCCAGTACTTC
>.|TRBV2|TRBJ2-1|few
CASRRDGNNEQFF
TGTGCCAGCAGGCGGGACGGCAACAATGAGCAGTTCTTC
>TRBD1|TRBV12-3/TRBV12-4|TRBJ1-6|few
CASSLGQGYSPLHF
TGTGCCAGCAGTTTAGGACAGGGATATTCACCCCTCCACTTT
>.|TRBV9|TRBJ1-1|.
CASSVDPTGQAFF
TGTGCCAGCAGCGTAGACCCAACAGGGCAGGCTTTCTTT
>.|TRBV19|TRBJ1-1|few
CASSIDRTAGAQNTEAFF
TGTGCCAGTAGTATAGATCGGACGGCAGGGGCCCAGAACACTGAAGCTTTCTTT
>.|TRBV6-1|TRBJ1-6|many
CASSPFHDSPLHF
TGTGCCAGCAGTCCCTTCCATGATTCACCCCTCCACTTT
>.|TRBV25-1|TRBJ1-2|.
CASSGGKVAVPRGYTF
TGTGCCAGCAGTGGGGGCAAAGTGGCGGTCCCTCGGGGCTACACCTTC
>.|TRBV2|TRBJ2-7|.
CASSSGHNYEQYF
TGTGCCAGCAGCTCCGGGCACAACTACGAGCAGTACTTC
>TRBD1|TRBV7-8|TRBJ2-7|.
CASSLRRQGGPHEQYF
TGTGCCAGCAGCTTGAGACGACAGGGCGGGCCCCACGAGCAGTACTTC
>.|TRBV28|TRBJ2-6|few
CASVGATSSGANVLTF
TGTGCCAGCGTTGGAGCCACCTCCTCTGGGGCCAACGTCCTGACTTTC
>TRBD1|TRBV10-1|TRBJ2-7|.
CASSEATGLVEQYF
TGCGCCAGCAGTGAGGCGACAGGGTTAGTTGAGCAGTACTTC
>TRBD1|TRBV6-5|TRBJ1-4|few
CASSWSQGAVANEKLFF
TGTGCCAGCAGTTGGAGTCAGGGGGCTGTCGCTAATGAAAAACTGTTTTTT
>.|TRBV20-1|TRBJ1-2|many
CSATVRASGNYGYTF
TGCAGTGCTACCGTACGAGCTTCGGGAAACTATGGCTACACCTTC
>.|TRBV20-1|TRBJ2-7|.
CSANDNSYEQYF
TGCAGTGCCAACGACAACTCCTACGAGCAGTACTTC
>.|TRBV19|TRBJ2-2|once
CASRTTGIGTGELFF
TGTGCCAGTAGGACGACAGGTATCGGTACCGGGGAGCTGTTTTTT
>.|TRBV29-1|TRBJ1-2|many
CSVHGTLYGYTF
TGCAGCGTTCACGGGACACTCTATGGCTACACCTTC
>TRBD1|TRBV19|TRBJ1-6|.
CASSRRPGQGVGASPLHF
TGTGCCAGTAGTAGAAGACCGGGACAGGGTGTCGGCGCTTCACCCCTCCACTTT
>TRBD1|TRBV20-1|TRBJ1-2|.
CSASDAGGDGYTF
TGCAGTGCTAGTGATGCAGGGGGCGATGGCTACACCTTC
>.|TRBV6-4|TRBJ2-2|.
CASSDVGVTGELFF
TGTGCCAGCAGTGACGTAGGGGTCACCGGGGAGCTGTTTTTT
>.|TRBV7-3|TRBJ1-6|.
CASSPRGTDSPLHF
TGTGCCAGCAGCCCCCGGGGTACCGATTCACCCCTCCACTTT
>.|TRBV7-2|TRBJ2-5|.
CASSLGVAEPETQYF
TGTGCCAGCAGCTTAGGGGTAGCGGAGCCGGAGACCCAGTACTTC
>TRBD2|TRBV10-3|TRBJ2-1|.
CAISQLAGGSYNEQFF
TGTGCCATCAGCCAACTAGCGGGGGGATCCTACAATGAGCAGTTCTTC
>.|TRBV20-1|TRBJ1-1|few
CSASAGKNTEAFF
TGCAGTGCTAGTGCCGGAAAGAACACTGAAGCTTTCTTT
>.|TRBV6-1|TRBJ2-7|.
CASRPPGRTGNEQYF
TGTGCCAGCAGACCACCCGGACGCACCGGCAACGAGCAGTACTTC
>.|TRBV12-3/TRBV12-4|TRBJ1-6|few
CASTLGPRASPLHF
TGTGCCAGCACCCTGGGGCCCCGAGCGTCACCCCTCCACTTT
>.|TRBV7-7|TRBJ2-2|once
CASSFLGGGELFF
TGTGCCAGCAGCTTCTTGGGTGGCGGGGAGCTGTTTTTT
>TRBD1|TRBV19|TRBJ1-1|.
CASRPGSGQGRSYTEAFF
TGTGCCAGTAGACCCGGATCGGGACAGGGAAGAAGTTACACTGAAGCTTTCTTT
>TRBD2|TRBV11-2|TRBJ2-5|.
CASSLGALAGARETQYF
TGTGCCAGCAGCTTAGGGGCACTAGCGGGGGCCAGGGAGACCCAGTACTTC
>TRBD2|TRBV2|TRBJ2-1|many
CASPLGLAGTSEQFF
TGTGCCAGTCCCCTGGGACTAGCGGGAACAAGTGAGCAGTTCTTC
>TRBD2|TRBV6-1|TRBJ2-1|many
CASTASGSHEQFF
TGTGCCAGCACCGCTAGCGGGAGTCATGAGCAGTTCTTC
>.|TRBV24-1|TRBJ2-3|.
CATTSVEEEAQYF
TGTGCCACCACCTCCGTCGAAGAAGAGGCGCAGTATTTT
>.|TRBV2|TRBJ1-5|.
CASIHRVGKNQPQHF
TGTGCCAGCATCCATCGGGTGGGGAAAAATCAGCCCCAGCATTTT
>.|TRBV7-6|TRBJ2-2|.
CASSLGSGTNTGELFF
TGTGCCAGCAGCTTAGGATCAGGGACGAACACCGGGGAGCTGTTTTTT
>.|TRBV2|TRBJ1-3|.
CASSIRGSLGNTIYF
TGTGCCAGCAGTATTCGGGGAAGTTTGGGAAACACCATATATTTT
>.|TRBV7-9|TRBJ2-7|many
CASSSHRLAKLYEQYF
TGTGCCAGCAGCTCCCACCGGCTAGCGAAGCTCTACGAGCAGTACTTC
>.|TRBV19|TRBJ2-6|.
CASSYTTGGANVLTF
TGTGCCAGTAGTTATACGACGGGAGGGGCCAACGTCCTGACTTTC
>.|TRBV24-1|TRBJ2-1|.
CATSDGLPYNEQFF
TGTGCCACCAGTGATGGACTACCGTACAATGAGCAGTTCTTC
>TRBD1|TRBV25-1|TRBJ1-1|.
CASTYRGARAAFF
TGTGCCAGCACCTACAGGGGCGCCCGGGCGGCTTTCTTT
>.|TRBV7-8|TRBJ2-7|.
CASSSTGENPYEQYF
TGTGCCAGCAGCTCGACTGGGGAGAACCCCTACGAACAGTACTTC
>TRBD1|TRBV7-9|TRBJ1-2|medium-sized
CASSVTGSVGYTF
TGTGCCAGCAGCGTGACAGGGTCGGTCGGCTACACCTTC
>.|TRBV3-1|TRBJ1-1|many
CASSQGFGAEAFF
TGTGCCAGCAGCCAGGGTTTCGGGGCTGAAGCTTTCTTT
>.|TRBV19|TRBJ2-3|many
CASSPLKDTQYF
TGTGCCAGTAGTCCATTGAAAGATACGCAGTATTTT